A single sample is the source of the 30 T cell receptor beta chains below, sequenced in a study of glioma-infiltrating T cells. Using RNA template, CDR3s of TCR alpha and beta were amplified with iRepertoire arm-PCR. From the multiplex PCR reads, TCRdb called clonotypes with MiXCR, one entry per CDR3 protein. The sample has around 130,000 distinct CDR3 sequences, around 23% seen once. Specimen: glioma tissue, nonneoplastic brain tissue, or PBMCs (not recorded which). All receptors derive from a human donor with low-grade glioma or glioblastoma, undergoing nonglioma brain surgery, or in good health (not recorded which).

This clonotype showed up just a few times. V and J are TRBV18 and TRBJ1-1, with D hard to call. The CDR3 sequence is 15 residues long. CDR1 and CDR2 (germline): KGHSH, LQKENI. Trimming stripped 3 bases from V and 0 bases from J, with 11 bases between. In DNA, the CDR3 is TGTGCCAGCTCACCGCGGACCGGTATGAACACTGAAGCTTTCTTT. Residues: CASSPRTGMNTEAFF.

This clonotype was seen only a few times. This chain uses TRBV11-1 with TRBJ1-2; TRBD1 is a possible D gene (5 bases). The CDR3 contains 15 residues. In germline, CDR1 is SGHAT, CDR2 FQDESV (reference sequence). Trimming removed 6 bases from V and 3 bases from J, with 17 bases in between. CDR3 coding DNA: TGTGCCAGCAGTCGAGAACAAACAGGCTACTATGGCTACACCTTC. Its translation: CASSREQTGYYGYTF.

The chain carries TRBV27 and TRBJ1-6; D ambiguous. CDR1 is MNHEY and CDR2 is SMNVEV in the germline V gene (reference sequence). This CDR3 is built from 17 residues. The V end was cut by 1 base, the J end by 2 bases, with 12 bases between. In DNA form, the CDR3 reads TGTGCCAGCAGTTTATTCTCGGGGATCCCCTATAATTCACCCCTCCACTTT. It yields the protein CASSLFSGIPYNSPLHF.

This clonotype has ten or more counts. This chain uses TRBV7-2 with TRBJ2-3, with 9 bases identical to TRBD2. Germline assignment: CDR1 SGHTA and CDR2 FQGNSA. This CDR3 region has 14 residues. After removal of 2 bases from V and 5 bases from J, the junction contained 2 bases not matched to a gene. The CDR3 DNA reads TGTGCCAGCAGCTTACAAGCGGGGGGAGATACGCAGTATTTT. This gives the protein CASSLQAGGDTQYF.

This clonotype has a handful of counts. The chain recombines TRBV10-3 with TRBJ1-5; possible D gene TRBD1, 5 bases. The germline CDR1 and CDR2 sequences are ENHRY and SYGVKD. The length of the CDR3 is 14 residues. Trimming removed 1 base at V and 4 bases at J, with 8 bases between. The CDR3 sequence is CAISEFSGNQPQHF. DNA for the CDR3: TGTGCCATCAGTGAGTTTTCAGGGAATCAGCCCCAGCATTTT.

The table lists this clonotype with many counts. V usage is TRBV28 and J usage is TRBJ1-4; the D is unclear. The CDR3 contains 12 residues. V was clipped by 0 bases and J by 6 bases, with 2 bases between them. Germline CDR1 reads MDHEN; CDR2 reads SYDVKM. The CDR3 protein is CASSLWDEKLFF. CDR3 DNA: TGTGCCAGCAGTTTATGGGATGAAAAACTGTTTTTT.

This clonotype came up once. A much bigger clone sits one base away, suggesting this may be a read error. The chain recombines TRBV20-1 with TRBJ2-5; 12 bases fit TRBD2. CDR1 and CDR2 (germline): DFQATT, SNEGSKA (reference sequence). J was trimmed by 3 bases and V by 3 bases; bases with no gene match: 8. This CDR3 has 16 residues. The CDR3 loop is CSASRVTSGGEETQYF. For the CDR3, the DNA is TGCAGTGCTAGTAGGGTGACTAGCGGGGGAGAAGAGACCCAGTACTTC.

The chain couples TRBV5-4 to TRBJ1-2; D is undetermined. The ends were cut back, 2 bases at V and 0 bases at J, with 8 bases in the middle. Looked up from germline, CDR1 is SGHNT and CDR2 is YYREEE (reference sequence). This CDR3 has 14 amino acids. CDR3 sequence (DNA): TGTGCCAGCAGCTTACGAGTATCTAACTATGGCTACACCTTC. Its translation: CASSLRVSNYGYTF.

The genes are TRBV5-1 and TRBJ2-3; D unresolved. Germline lookup yields CDR1 SGHRS and CDR2 YFSETQ. CDR3 length: 12 amino acids. V lost 0 bases to trimming and J lost 3 bases, with 2 bases between them. The CDR3 DNA reads as TGCGCCAGCAGCTTGGAGACAGATACGCAGTATTTT. Amino acid sequence: CASSLETDTQYF.

This rearrangement joins TRBV5-1 to TRBJ2-1; tentative D call: TRBD1 (5 bases). V lost 0 bases and J 7 bases, leaving 11 bases between the germline ends. Germline lookup yields CDR1 SGHRS and CDR2 YFSETQ. The CDR3 extends over 14 amino acids. In DNA, the CDR3 is TGCGCCAGCAGCTTGGTTAGCCAGGGAAATGAGCAGTTCTTC. This codes for CASSLVSQGNEQFF.

A note on this clonotype: Possible read error: a much larger clone is one base away. The CDR3 loop reads CASSQGTIGNTVYF. CDR3 bases: TGTGCCAGCAGCCAAGGCACTATCGGAAACACCGTATATTTT. The rearrangement links TRBV14 to TRBJ1-3, with D unresolved. Germline values: CDR1 SGHDN, CDR2 FVKESK. This CDR3 has 14 residues.

This clonotype occurred a few times. A much larger clone lies one base from this, so it may be a read error. A read error is likely, as this CDR3 ends without the conserved phenylalanine or tryptophan. The V and J genes are TRBV4-1 and TRBJ1-5, with D maybe TRBD1 (6 bases). Trimming shortened V by 3 bases and J by 3 bases, and 12 bases separated the two germline ends. CDR3 length: 15 residues. CDR1 and CDR2 (germline): MGHRA, YSYEKL. CDR3 region: CASSHYREPNQPQHL. In nucleotides, the CDR3 is TGCGCCAGCAGCCACTACAGGGAACCCAATCAGCCCCAGCATCTT.

The chain couples TRBV6-1 to TRBJ2-7; 10 bases line up with TRBD1. Trimming at V came to 6 bases and at J to 3 bases, leaving 8 bases not matched to a gene. This CDR3 spans 15 amino acids. Germline-derived CDR1 and CDR2 are MNHNS and SASEGT. The CDR3 sequence: CASRPGTGADYEQYV. CDR3 DNA: TGTGCCAGCAGACCCGGGACAGGGGCCGACTACGAGCAGTACGTC.

J is TRBJ2-5 and V is TRBV28; D may be TRBD1 (5 bases). CDR3 size: 17 residues. V lost 2 bases and J 2 bases, leaving 18 bases between the germline ends. Germline V gene sequence: CDR1 MDHEN, CDR2 SYDVKM. The CDR3 reads CASSLARTFPRQETQYF. The CDR3 coding sequence is TGTGCCAGCAGTTTAGCCCGGACATTTCCAAGGCAAGAGACCCAGTACTTC.

The chain combines TRBV12-3 or TRBV12-4 with TRBJ1-1, with D possibly being TRBD1 (5 bases). V lost 7 bases and J 0 bases, leaving 15 bases between the germline ends. This CDR3 has 15 residues. The CDR3 region is CASTVGVRMNTEAFF. The CDR3, as DNA: TGTGCCAGCACCGTGGGGGTCCGCATGAACACTGAAGCTTTCTTT.

This clonotype has ten or more counts. This sequence joins TRBV27 and TRBJ2-2; TRBD2 matches at 9 bases. CDR3 length: 13 residues. V lost 7 bases to trimming and J lost 5 bases; unmatched junction nucleotides: 2. Germline V gene lookup returns CDR1 MNHEY and CDR2 SMNVEV (reference sequence). CDR3: CASNLAGTGELFF. For the CDR3, the DNA is TGTGCCAGCAACCTAGCGGGGACCGGGGAGCTGTTTTTT.

This clonotype showed up many times. The J gene is TRBJ1-1, the V gene TRBV12-3 or TRBV12-4; possible D gene TRBD1, 6 bases. The CDR3 is 14 amino acids. Trimming stripped 5 bases from V and 4 bases from J, with 14 bases between. The CDR3: CASSPPGASTEAFF. The DNA of the CDR3 is TGTGCCAGCAGTCCCCCGGGGGCCAGCACTGAAGCTTTCTTT.

This clonotype was seen a handful of times. The rearrangement links TRBV7-2 to TRBJ2-1; 14 bases agree with TRBD2. This CDR3 is built from 18 residues. Losses at the gene ends were 1 base for V and 9 bases for J; bases not matched to a gene: 11. Germline assignment: CDR1 SGHTA and CDR2 FQGNSA. The CDR3 sequence: CASSLVGGTSGGQSEQFF. The CDR3 nucleotides read TGTGCCAGCAGCTTAGTTGGGGGGACTAGCGGGGGCCAGAGTGAGCAGTTCTTC. The full variable domain, in which reference TRBV7-2 and TRBJ2-1 provide the parts outside the CDR3, is GAGVSQSPSNKVTEKGKDVELRCDPISGHTALYWYRQSLGQGLEFLIYFQGNSAPDKSGLPSDRFSAERTGGSVSTLTIQRTQQEDSAVYLCASSLVGGTSGGQSEQFFGPGTRLTVL.

This clonotype was detected ten times or more. V usage is TRBV7-2 and J usage is TRBJ2-3; tentatively, D is TRBD1 (6 bases). Trimming removed 5 bases at V and 4 bases at J, with 10 bases between. CDR1 SGHTA and CDR2 FQGNSA come from the germline V gene. The CDR3 length is 13 residues. The CDR3 bases are TGTGCCAGCAGCGCCAGGGGATCAGATACGCAGTATTTT. It translates to CASSARGSDTQYF.

The chain couples TRBV19 to TRBJ1-5; 8 bases fit TRBD1. V lost 5 bases, J lost 7 bases, and 10 bases stayed unmatched. CDR1 is LNHDA and CDR2 is SQIVND in the germline V gene (reference sequence). The CDR3 runs to 15 residues. The CDR3 bases are TGTGCCAGTAGTGACCGACAGGGGTTTAGCCAGCCCCAGCATTTT. Amino acids: CASSDRQGFSQPQHF.

This clonotype was counted at least ten times. The CDR3 coding sequence is TGTGCCAGCAGCTTAAGTGTCGGCACTGAAGCTTTCTTT. This encodes CASSLSVGTEAFF. The rearrangement uses TRBV7-9 and TRBJ1-1; D not certain. The CDR3 length is 13 residues. Germline V gene data show CDR1 as SEHNR and CDR2 as FQNEAQ (reference sequence). V gave up 2 bases and J gave up 4 bases, with 8 bases separating them.

This clonotype was found a few times. CDR3 protein: CASSLGGGKNYGYTF. The CDR3 bases are TGTGCCAGCAGCTTAGGCGGGGGGAAGAACTATGGCTACACCTTC. The chain couples TRBV7-2 to TRBJ1-2, with D maybe TRBD1 (5 bases). The CDR3 is made up of 15 amino acids. Germline V gene lookup returns CDR1 SGHTA and CDR2 FQGNSA. Trimming left V 1 base short and J 2 bases short, with 11 bases between. Based on the CDR3 plus reference TRBV7-2 and TRBJ1-2, the full variable domain is GAGVSQSPSNKVTEKGKDVELRCDPISGHTALYWYRQSLGQGLEFLIYFQGNSAPDKSGLPSDRFSAERTGGSVSTLTIQRTQQEDSAVYLCASSLGGGKNYGYTFGSGTRLTVV.

This clonotype was seen a few times. The CDR3 DNA sequence: TGTGCCACCAGCAGAGATGGGGCGATAAACACCGGGGAGCTGTTTTTT. Amino acid sequence: CATSRDGAINTGELFF. The chain carries TRBV15 and TRBJ2-2; D may be TRBD1 (5 bases). The germline V gene encodes CDR1 LNHNV and CDR2 YYDKDF (reference sequence). The length of the CDR3 is 16 residues. The V end was cut by 0 bases, the J end by 2 bases, with 10 bases between.

This clonotype came up a few times. The chain uses TRBV6-1 and TRBJ2-3; a weak D match, TRBD1 (6 bases). The CDR3 is 17 residues long. Germline CDR1 MNHNS, CDR2 SASEGT. V lost 5 bases, J lost 6 bases, and 24 bases lay in between. The CDR3 DNA follows: TGTGCCAGCAGTCGGACCCGGACAGTCCCTTCAACGGATACGCAGTATTTT. Protein product: CASSRTRTVPSTDTQYF.

This clonotype was detected only a few times. The chain employs TRBV2 and TRBJ2-2, with unresolved D. The germline V and J ends were trimmed by 7 bases and 2 bases, with 8 bases remaining between them. The CDR3 extends over 13 amino acids. Germline V gives CDR1 SNHLY, CDR2 FYNNEI. CDR3 coding DNA: TGTGCCAGCAACCAGCTAAACACCGGGGAGCTGTTTTTT. This translates into CASNQLNTGELFF.

This clonotype has ten or more counts. The chain joins TRBV28 to TRBJ2-3; D is unclear. Germline-derived CDR1 and CDR2 are MDHEN and SYDVKM. Trimming removed 6 bases at V and 5 bases at J, with 15 bases between. This CDR3 comprises 14 residues. The CDR3 protein is CASSPLETGDTQYF. CDR3 coding DNA: TGTGCCAGCAGCCCTCTGGAGACCGGAGATACGCAGTATTTT.

CDR3 coding DNA: TGTGCCAGCAGTGACGACAGGGGTAAAAACATTCAGTACTTC. Its protein is CASSDDRGKNIQYF. The chain recombines TRBV6-1 with TRBJ2-4; 8 nucleotides line up with TRBD1. From germline, CDR1 is MNHNS and CDR2 SASEGT. After removal of 3 bases from V and 4 bases from J, the junction contained 2 bases not matched to a gene. There are 14 residues in the CDR3.

Only a few counts were recorded for this clonotype. The CDR3 loop is CASSFGQGRVNTEAFF. CDR3 sequence (DNA): TGTGCCAGCTCATTTGGACAGGGTAGGGTGAACACTGAAGCTTTCTTT. This chain joins TRBV18 and TRBJ1-1, with TRBD1 identical over 8 bases. The trim removed 5 bases at V and 0 bases at J, leaving 8 bases unmatched. The CDR3 consists of 16 residues. CDR1 is KGHSH, CDR2 LQKENI, per germline.

This clonotype was seen repeatedly, ten times or more. The chain has TRBV7-2 and TRBJ2-4; 10 nucleotides agree with TRBD2. The CDR3 extends over 13 amino acids. Looked up from germline, CDR1 is SGHTA and CDR2 is FQGNSA. V was clipped by 5 bases and J by 8 bases; unmatched bases: 3. CDR3 nucleotide sequence: TGTGCCAGCAGCGGGACTAGCGCCCACATTCAGTACTTC. Translated: CASSGTSAHIQYF.

This clonotype has a count of ten or more. V and J are TRBV6-6 and TRBJ1-1, with no clear D. V lost 2 bases, J lost 0 bases, and 10 bases lay in between. Germline loops: CDR1 MNHNY, CDR2 SVGAGI (reference sequence). CDR3 length equals 15 residues. CDR3 in DNA: TGTGCCAGCAGTTACGGAGACCGAATGAACACTGAAGCTTTCTTT. Translating it yields CASSYGDRMNTEAFF.